This TCR beta chain was profiled in a study of technical replicates of blood from a handful of donors. CDR1 and CDR2 (germline): MNHEY, SMNVEV (reference sequence). The CDR3 sequence is 16 residues long. After removal of 8 bases from V and 5 bases from J, the junction contained 15 bases not matched to a gene. Sequencing was performed with immunoSEQ multiplex PCR; in TCRdb, only in-frame clones are kept and a portion is missing. This table has about 88,000 clones, 80% to 95% appearing once. The sequencing sample was made of T cells isolated from PBMCs. The chain employs TRBV27 and TRBJ2-5; 9 nucleotides match TRBD1. This sequence originates from a human donor in good health. For the CDR3, the DNA is TGTGCCAGCCAAACTTCCGGGACAGGGAGAATGGAGACCCAGTACTTC. This sequence encodes CASQTSGTGRMETQYF.